This T cell receptor (beta chain) was profiled in a study of beta chain features in type 1 diabetes. As for the study in general: Examination of sorted cells across all samples involved 98,000,000 or so cells. General study findings and limits: A moderate, significant TCRB CDR3 shortening appeared in type 1 diabetes across four CD4+ subsets. Fewer insertions but more deletions were seen at VDJ junctions in type 1 diabetes patients.

Based on CD45RO/CCR7/CD25/CD127/CD95/CD27, CD4+ regulatory, stem cell-like memory, naive and central memory cells were sorted. Expressed TCRB transcripts were sequenced, since all the RNA that had been isolated was reverse transcribed. Method: immunoSEQ multiplex PCR; TCRdb's copy keeps in-frame clones and lacks some. The sample shows approximately 130,000 clones, roughly a sixth of them seen only once. This clone was found a few times. The antigen is unknown. The CDR3 covers 16 residues. V dropped 4 bases and J dropped 0; count of bases not matched to a gene: 7. Germline V gene data show CDR1 as LGHNA and CDR2 as YSLEER.

J is TRBJ2-3 and V is TRBV4-3; 7 bases are shared with TRBD1. The source material was central memory CD4+ T cells from blood. The TCR comes from a man in his late teens or twenties with type 1 diabetes. CDR3 bases: TGCGCCAGCAGCCGGACAGGCCACGCTAGCACAGATACGCAGTATTTT. Protein: CASSRTGHASTDTQYF.